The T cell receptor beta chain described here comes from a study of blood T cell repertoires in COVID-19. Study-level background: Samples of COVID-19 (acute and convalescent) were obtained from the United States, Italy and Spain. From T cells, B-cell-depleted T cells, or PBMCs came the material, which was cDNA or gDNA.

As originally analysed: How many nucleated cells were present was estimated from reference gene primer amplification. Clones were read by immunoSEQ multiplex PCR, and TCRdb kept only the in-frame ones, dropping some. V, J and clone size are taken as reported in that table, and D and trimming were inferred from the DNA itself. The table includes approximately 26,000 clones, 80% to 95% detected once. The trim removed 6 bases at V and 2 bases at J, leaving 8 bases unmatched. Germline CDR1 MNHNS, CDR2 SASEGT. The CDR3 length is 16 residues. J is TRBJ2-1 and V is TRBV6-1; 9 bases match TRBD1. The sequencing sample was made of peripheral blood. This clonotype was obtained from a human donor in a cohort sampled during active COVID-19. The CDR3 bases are TGTGCCAGCAGGGAACCCGGGACAGGGACCTACAATGAGCAGTTCTTC. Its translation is CASREPGTGTYNEQFF.